The rows below give T cell receptor beta chains drawn from one sample of a study of cytomegalovirus exposure and HLA in healthy donors. TCRdb keeps only in-frame clones here, not all; method: immunoSEQ multiplex PCR. Among over 150,000 clones listed, about 96% were seen once. Specimen: PBMCs. These receptors were obtained from a woman between 18 and 30 years old in good health and CMV-seronegative. Each CDR3 is given with its conserved first and last residue. A D gene is named only where the DNA matches it firmly. Part of the rows lack a size; the others show once, few, many or a class for expanded clones.

cdr3_nt | cdr3_aa | v_call | d_call | j_call | clone_size
TGTGCCTGGAGTGAGGGGACTAGCGGAAAAACCTACGAGCAGTACTTC | CAWSEGTSGKTYEQYF | TRBV30 | TRBD2 | TRBJ2-7 | once
TGCGCCAGCAGCTTGGAAACAGGGGACAACGAGCAGTACTTC | CASSLETGDNEQYF | TRBV5-1 | TRBD1 | TRBJ2-7 | once
TGTGCCAGCAGCCAAACCTCCCTAGCGGGGCGGGCAGATACGCAGTATTTT | CASSQTSLAGRADTQYF | TRBV4-2 | TRBD2 | TRBJ2-3 | once
TGTGCCAGCAGCCAACAGGGGTCGAACACTGAAGCTTTCTTT | CASSQQGSNTEAFF | TRBV4-2 | NA | TRBJ1-1 | NA
TGTGCCAGCAGTGGGGCCGGGACAGGGGGTTTGGGCACTGAAGCTTTCTTT | CASSGAGTGGLGTEAFF | TRBV6-1 | TRBD1 | TRBJ1-1 | NA
TGTGCCAGCTCACCATTGCAGGGCTTCCCGTATGGCTACACCTTC | CASSPLQGFPYGYTF | TRBV18 | NA | TRBJ1-2 | NA
TGTGCCAGTAGTATTCGGCCACAGGTGAACACTGAAGCTTTCTTT | CASSIRPQVNTEAFF | TRBV19 | NA | TRBJ1-1 | NA
TGTGCCTGGAGTGTACCCCCCCGGCGGCCATACGAGCAGTACTTC | CAWSVPPRRPYEQYF | TRBV30 | NA | TRBJ2-7 | NA
TGTGCCAGCAGCGCCCCAACAACCCAGTACTTC | CASSAPTTQYF | TRBV11-2 | NA | TRBJ2-5 | NA
TGTGCCAGCAGGCGGACGGAGGTTTTGTCCCTCCACTTT | CASRRTEVLSLHF | TRBV6-5 | NA | TRBJ1-6 | NA
TGTGCCAGCAGCGGGGAGACAGGGCGAAATACGCAGTATTTT | CASSGETGRNTQYF | TRBV9 | TRBD1 | TRBJ2-3 | NA
TGTGCCAGCAGCCTCAGGGGTGGCACAGATACGCAGTATTTT | CASSLRGGTDTQYF | TRBV13 | NA | TRBJ2-3 | NA
TGTGCCAGCAGCCGGGGACAGACCAACTACGAGCAGTACTTC | CASSRGQTNYEQYF | TRBV5-5 | TRBD1 | TRBJ2-7 | NA
TGTGCCAGCAGTGATACACAGGGCTCCGAGCAGTACTTC | CASSDTQGSEQYF | TRBV6-6 | NA | TRBJ2-7 | NA
TGTGCCAGCAGCCATAGCGGGGGGGCAATTGAGCAGTTCTTC | CASSHSGGAIEQFF | TRBV9 | TRBD2 | TRBJ2-1 | NA
TGTGCCACCAGCAGGGACATCCCTACCTACGAGCAGTACTTC | CATSRDIPTYEQYF | TRBV15 | NA | TRBJ2-7 | NA
TGTGCCAGCAGCGTGGGACTAGCGGGGACCCTTTCCTACAATGAGCAGTTCTTC | CASSVGLAGTLSYNEQFF | TRBV9 | TRBD2 | TRBJ2-1 | NA
TGTGCCAGCAGCTTAGTAGGGGTATCTAGCACAGATACGCAGTATTTT | CASSLVGVSSTDTQYF | TRBV11-1 | NA | TRBJ2-3 | NA
TGTGCCAGCAGCGTAGGGGCGGGCTTCCAAGAGACCCAGTACTTC | CASSVGAGFQETQYF | TRBV9 | NA | TRBJ2-5 | NA
TGTGCCAGCAGTTTACGAGGGGGGGCAAACACCATATATTTT | CASSLRGGANTIYF | TRBV27 | NA | TRBJ1-3 | NA
TGTGCCAGCAGCTTAACAGATTGGGGGGTAGCTTTCTTT | CASSLTDWGVAFF | TRBV11-2 | NA | TRBJ1-1 | NA
TGCGCCAGCAGCCAAGACGTAGCATATACGCAGTATTTT | CASSQDVAYTQYF | TRBV4-3 | NA | TRBJ2-3 | NA
TGTGCCAGCTCACCCGACAGGGTTACAAATGAAAAACTGTTTTTT | CASSPDRVTNEKLFF | TRBV18 | TRBD1 | TRBJ1-4 | NA
TGTGCCAGCAGCCTCAGTCTCCGGGACAGGGGGAGTAGCGACGAGCAGTACTTC | CASSLSLRDRGSSDEQYF | TRBV7-6 | TRBD1 | TRBJ2-7 | NA
TGTGCCATCAGTCCTAGGGCGGGGGGGAGCACAGATACGCAGTATTTT | CAISPRAGGSTDTQYF | TRBV10-3 | TRBD2 | TRBJ2-3 | NA
TGTGCCAGTAGTCCCCCGACAGGTTGGACGAACACTGAAGCTTTCTTT | CASSPPTGWTNTEAFF | TRBV19 | NA | TRBJ1-1 | NA
TGTGCCAGCAGTGTACAGGGAGAGAACACCATATATTTT | CASSVQGENTIYF | TRBV6-1 | NA | TRBJ1-3 | NA
TGTGCCAGCAGCCCCGGGACACGCTCCTACAATGAGCAGTTCTTC | CASSPGTRSYNEQFF | TRBV7-2 | NA | TRBJ2-1 | NA
TGTGCCAGCAGCGGGGGGACAGGGGATCGGGGTGAGCAGTTCTTC | CASSGGTGDRGEQFF | TRBV11-3 | TRBD1 | TRBJ2-1 | few
TGTGCCGGACTCAAAAGCTCCTACAATGAGCAGTTCTTC | CAGLKSSYNEQFF | TRBV2 | NA | TRBJ2-1 | NA
TGTGCCACCAGCAGAGGTAATAGCGGGGAAGAGACCCAGTACTTC | CATSRGNSGEETQYF | TRBV15 | TRBD2 | TRBJ2-5 | NA
TGTGCCAGCAGATACACAGGGTCTCAGGGGGATGAGCAGTTCTTC | CASRYTGSQGDEQFF | TRBV2 | TRBD1 | TRBJ2-1 | NA
TGTGCCAGCAGCTCCGGACTAGCAACAGATACGCAGTATTTT | CASSSGLATDTQYF | TRBV5-4 | TRBD2 | TRBJ2-3 | NA
TGTGCCAGCAACAGACAGGGGGACTATGGCTACACCTTC | CASNRQGDYGYTF | TRBV7-2 | TRBD1 | TRBJ1-2 | NA
TGTGCCAGCAGCACCCGGGACAGACGTAATGAAAAACTGTTTTTT | CASSTRDRRNEKLFF | TRBV9 | TRBD1 | TRBJ1-4 | NA
TGTGCCAGCAGCCCCCGGGTAGCGGGGGCCACAGATACGCAGTATTTT | CASSPRVAGATDTQYF | TRBV5-4 | TRBD2 | TRBJ2-3 | NA
TGTGCCAGCAGCTTAGGGACTAGCGGGGGGGACCAAGAGACCCAGTACTTC | CASSLGTSGGDQETQYF | TRBV7-2 | TRBD2 | TRBJ2-5 | once
TGTGCCAGCAGTGATCCTGCCAACAGGGCTTACACCCTCGAGCAGTACTTC | CASSDPANRAYTLEQYF | TRBV2 | NA | TRBJ2-7 | NA
TGTGCCAGCCAGGACAGGGTCTCCTACAATGAGCAGTTCTTC | CASQDRVSYNEQFF | TRBV6-1 | TRBD1 | TRBJ2-1 | NA
TGTGCCATCTCCTCGGCGGGGGATAGCACAGATACGCAGTATTTT | CAISSAGDSTDTQYF | TRBV10-3 | TRBD2 | TRBJ2-3 | NA
TGTGCCAGCAGCTCCCAGCTAGGAGCGACCCAGTACTTC | CASSSQLGATQYF | TRBV11-1 | NA | TRBJ2-5 | NA
TGTGCCTGGACGCGGGGCCATAACTATGGCTACACCTTC | CAWTRGHNYGYTF | TRBV30 | NA | TRBJ1-2 | NA
TGTGCCAGCAGCCGCCATGCGGGGAATGAGCAGTTCTTC | CASSRHAGNEQFF | TRBV7-2 | NA | TRBJ2-1 | NA
TGCGCCAGCAGCTACGGAGGCGGAGGGGGCAATCAGCCCCAGCATTTT | CASSYGGGGGNQPQHF | TRBV4-1 | NA | TRBJ1-5 | NA